This paragraph reports one T cell receptor (beta chain). Germline V gene data show CDR1 as SGHTA and CDR2 as FQGTGA. CDR3 size: 13 residues. The V gene lost 6 bases and the J gene lost 5 bases, with 13 bases spanning the gap. Sequencing was performed with immunoSEQ multiplex PCR; in TCRdb, only in-frame clones are kept and a portion is missing. Here the sample spans tens of thousands of clones, about nine tenths being singletons. This entry comes from a study of technical replicates of blood from four donors. The chain combines TRBV7-3 with TRBJ2-5; D is possibly TRBD1 (6 bases). The sample consisted of T cells isolated from PBMCs. This receptor was obtained from a human donor in good health. Some clones in this sample may be carry-over from other donors' samples. The CDR3: CASSPETGETQYF. CDR3 sequence (DNA): TGTGCCAGCAGTCCCGAAACAGGGGAGACCCAGTACTTC.